These T cell receptor beta chains were read from a single sample in a study of blood T cells in healthy people across ages. TCRdb re-called the 5' RACE reads with MiXCR, one entry per CDR3 protein. The sample holds 700,000 or so distinct CDR3 sequences; approximately 21% are singletons and the top ten take roughly 22%. The specimen sequenced was blood. The receptor set was obtained from a man in his sixties or seventies in good health. The CDR3 runs from the conserved cysteine through the conserved F or W. The order of the fields is D gene, J gene, clone size, V gene, CDR3 protein, CDR3 DNA. The D gene is left open where the match is weak. Clone size is not always given. Where it is, it says once, few, many or a class for expanded clones.

d_call: NA
j_call: TRBJ2-7
clone_size: NA
v_call: TRBV7-9
cdr3_aa: CASSREGLTSYEQYF
cdr3_nt: TGTGCCAGCAGCAGAGAGGGACTGACCTCCTACGAGCAGTACTTC

d_call: NA
j_call: TRBJ2-1
clone_size: few
v_call: TRBV7-8
cdr3_aa: CASSLAVSGDVNYNEQFF
cdr3_nt: TGTGCCAGCAGCTTAGCGGTGTCGGGGGACGTTAATTACAATGAGCAGTTCTTC

d_call: NA
j_call: TRBJ2-4
clone_size: NA
v_call: TRBV21-1
cdr3_aa: CASNQLAPAGKNIQYF
cdr3_nt: TGTGCCAGCAACCAACTAGCGCCAGCGGGCAAAAACATTCAGTACTTC

d_call: TRBD2
j_call: TRBJ2-3
clone_size: few
v_call: TRBV7-3
cdr3_aa: CASSTSRLAGSTDTQYF
cdr3_nt: TGTGCCAGCAGCACCTCCCGACTAGCGGGGAGCACAGATACGCAGTATTTT

d_call: NA
j_call: TRBJ2-6
clone_size: few
v_call: TRBV30
cdr3_aa: CAWSVGANVLTF
cdr3_nt: TGTGCCTGGAGTGTTGGGGCCAACGTCCTGACTTTC

d_call: TRBD2
j_call: TRBJ2-4
clone_size: NA
v_call: TRBV7-2
cdr3_aa: CASSLARLAQNIQYF
cdr3_nt: TGTGCCAGCAGCTTGGCCCGACTAGCGCAAAACATTCAGTACTTC

d_call: NA
j_call: TRBJ2-5
clone_size: NA
v_call: TRBV20-1
cdr3_aa: CSARDRQGLGETQYF
cdr3_nt: TGCAGTGCTAGAGATAGGCAGGGGCTAGGAGAGACCCAGTACTTC

d_call: NA
j_call: TRBJ1-2
clone_size: NA
v_call: TRBV5-1
cdr3_aa: CASSLVLGGSNYGYTF
cdr3_nt: TGCGCCAGCAGCTTGGTGTTGGGGGGATCCAACTATGGCTACACCTTC

d_call: TRBD1
j_call: TRBJ2-1
clone_size: many
v_call: TRBV7-2
cdr3_aa: CASSSQGYNEQFF
cdr3_nt: TGTGCCAGCAGCTCACAGGGGTACAATGAGCAGTTCTTC

d_call: TRBD2
j_call: TRBJ2-1
clone_size: few
v_call: TRBV20-1
cdr3_aa: CSAGVKREGEQFF
cdr3_nt: TGCAGTGCCGGGGTGAAACGGGAGGGGGAGCAGTTCTTC

d_call: TRBD2
j_call: TRBJ2-1
clone_size: few
v_call: TRBV6-5
cdr3_aa: CASRMTSGPYNEQFF
cdr3_nt: TGTGCCAGCAGAATGACTAGCGGGCCCTACAATGAGCAGTTCTTC

d_call: NA
j_call: TRBJ2-5
clone_size: NA
v_call: TRBV5-1
cdr3_aa: CASSLVRPGNQETQYF
cdr3_nt: TGCGCCAGCAGCTTGGTTCGTCCAGGGAACCAAGAGACCCAGTACTTC

d_call: TRBD1
j_call: TRBJ1-3
clone_size: few
v_call: TRBV6-5
cdr3_aa: CASSYDRDSGNTIYF
cdr3_nt: TGTGCCAGCAGTTACGACAGGGACTCTGGAAACACCATATATTTT

d_call: NA
j_call: TRBJ2-5
clone_size: NA
v_call: TRBV20-1
cdr3_aa: CNATPGAATQYF
cdr3_nt: TGCAATGCAACCCCAGGGGCTGCGACCCAGTACTTC

d_call: NA
j_call: TRBJ1-1
clone_size: NA
v_call: TRBV29-1
cdr3_aa: CSASISMNTEAFF
cdr3_nt: TGCAGTGCCTCTATTTCCATGAACACTGAAGCTTTCTTT

d_call: NA
j_call: TRBJ2-3
clone_size: NA
v_call: TRBV24-1
cdr3_aa: CATADRRRTDTQYF
cdr3_nt: TGTGCCACAGCAGACAGGAGACGCACAGATACGCAGTATTTT

d_call: NA
j_call: TRBJ2-5
clone_size: NA
v_call: TRBV7-9
cdr3_aa: CASSLVGLAQETQYF
cdr3_nt: TGTGCCAGCAGCTTAGTGGGACTGGCCCAAGAGACCCAGTACTTC

d_call: TRBD1
j_call: TRBJ1-5
clone_size: few
v_call: TRBV10-3
cdr3_aa: CAISESGGVHQPQHF
cdr3_nt: TGTGCCATCAGTGAGTCAGGGGGCGTGCATCAGCCCCAGCATTTT

d_call: TRBD2
j_call: TRBJ2-1
clone_size: NA
v_call: TRBV20-1
cdr3_aa: CSARDARGGPCNEQFF
cdr3_nt: TGCAGTGCTAGAGATGCGCGGGGGGGCCCCTGCAATGAGCAGTTCTTC

d_call: NA
j_call: TRBJ1-2
clone_size: many
v_call: TRBV2
cdr3_aa: CASTGNYGYTF
cdr3_nt: TGTGCCAGCACGGGAAACTATGGCTACACCTTC

d_call: NA
j_call: TRBJ2-3
clone_size: few
v_call: TRBV13
cdr3_aa: CASSGRESQYF
cdr3_nt: TGTGCCAGCAGCGGTCGGGAGTCCCAGTATTTT

d_call: NA
j_call: TRBJ2-3
clone_size: few
v_call: TRBV5-1
cdr3_aa: CASSLEPLRDTQYF
cdr3_nt: TGCGCCAGCAGCTTGGAGCCTCTAAGAGATACGCAGTATTTT